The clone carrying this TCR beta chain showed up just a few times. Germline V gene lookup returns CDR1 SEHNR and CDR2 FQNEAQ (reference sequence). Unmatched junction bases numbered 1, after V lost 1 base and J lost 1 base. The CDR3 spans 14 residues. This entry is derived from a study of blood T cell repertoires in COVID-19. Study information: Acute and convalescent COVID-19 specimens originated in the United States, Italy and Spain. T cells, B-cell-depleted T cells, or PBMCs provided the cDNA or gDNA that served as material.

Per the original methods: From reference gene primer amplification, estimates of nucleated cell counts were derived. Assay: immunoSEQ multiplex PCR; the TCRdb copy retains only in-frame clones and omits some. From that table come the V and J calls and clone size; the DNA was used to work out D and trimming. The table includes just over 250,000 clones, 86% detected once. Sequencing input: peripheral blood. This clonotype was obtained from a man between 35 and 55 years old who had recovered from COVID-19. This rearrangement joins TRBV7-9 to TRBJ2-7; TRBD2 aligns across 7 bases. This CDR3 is CASSLDGGSYEQYF. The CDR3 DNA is TGTGCCAGCAGCTTAGACGGGGGGTCCTACGAGCAGTACTTC. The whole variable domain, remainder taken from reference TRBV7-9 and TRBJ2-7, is DTGVSQNPRHKITKRGQNVTFRCDPISEHNRLYWYRQTLGQGPEFLTYFQNEAQLEKSRLLSDRFSAERPKGSFSTLEIQRTEQGDSAMYLCASSLDGGSYEQYFGPGTRLTVT.